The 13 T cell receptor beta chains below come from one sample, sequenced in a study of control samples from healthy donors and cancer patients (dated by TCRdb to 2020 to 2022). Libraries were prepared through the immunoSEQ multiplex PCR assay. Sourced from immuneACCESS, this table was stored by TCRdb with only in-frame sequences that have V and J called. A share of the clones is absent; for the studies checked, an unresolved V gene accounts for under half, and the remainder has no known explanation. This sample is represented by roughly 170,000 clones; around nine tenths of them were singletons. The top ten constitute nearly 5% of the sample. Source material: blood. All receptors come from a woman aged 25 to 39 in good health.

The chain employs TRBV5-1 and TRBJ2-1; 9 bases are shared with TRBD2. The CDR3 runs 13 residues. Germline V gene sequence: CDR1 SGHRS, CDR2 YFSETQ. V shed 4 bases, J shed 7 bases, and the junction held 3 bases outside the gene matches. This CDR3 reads CASSAGGPNEQFF. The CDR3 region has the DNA TGCGCCAGCAGCGCGGGAGGGCCGAATGAGCAGTTCTTC.

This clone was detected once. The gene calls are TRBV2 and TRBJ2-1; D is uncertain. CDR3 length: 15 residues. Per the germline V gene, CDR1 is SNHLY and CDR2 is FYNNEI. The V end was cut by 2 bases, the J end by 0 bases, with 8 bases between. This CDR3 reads CASSELGYSYNEQFF. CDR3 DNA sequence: TGTGCCAGCAGTGAATTGGGCTACTCCTACAATGAGCAGTTCTTC.

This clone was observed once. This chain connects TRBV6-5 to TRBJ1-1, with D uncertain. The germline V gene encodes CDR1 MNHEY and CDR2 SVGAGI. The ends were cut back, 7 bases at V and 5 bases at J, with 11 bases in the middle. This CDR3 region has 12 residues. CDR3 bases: TGTGCCAGCACAATAGGTCGTACTGAAGCTTTCTTT. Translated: CASTIGRTEAFF.

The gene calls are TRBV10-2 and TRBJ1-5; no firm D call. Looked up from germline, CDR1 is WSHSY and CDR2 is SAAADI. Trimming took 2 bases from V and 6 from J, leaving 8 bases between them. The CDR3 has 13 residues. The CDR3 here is CASSENSGQPQHF. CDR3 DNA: TGCGCCAGCAGTGAGAACAGTGGTCAGCCCCAGCATTTT.

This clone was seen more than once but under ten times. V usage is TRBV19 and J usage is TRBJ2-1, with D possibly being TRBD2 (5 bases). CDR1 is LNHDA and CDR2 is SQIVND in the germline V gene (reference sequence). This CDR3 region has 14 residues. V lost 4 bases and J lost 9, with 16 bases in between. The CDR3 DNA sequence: TGTGCCAGTAGTAGAATCTCTCATCGGGGTGAGCAGTTCTTC. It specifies CASSRISHRGEQFF.

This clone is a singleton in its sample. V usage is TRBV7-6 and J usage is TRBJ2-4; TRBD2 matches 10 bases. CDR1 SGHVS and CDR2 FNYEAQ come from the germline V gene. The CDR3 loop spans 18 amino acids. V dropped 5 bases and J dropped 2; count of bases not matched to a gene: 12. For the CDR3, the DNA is TGTGCCAGCAGCCCCAATTCAGCGGGAGGGTTGACCAAAAACATTCAGTACTTC. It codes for CASSPNSAGGLTKNIQYF.

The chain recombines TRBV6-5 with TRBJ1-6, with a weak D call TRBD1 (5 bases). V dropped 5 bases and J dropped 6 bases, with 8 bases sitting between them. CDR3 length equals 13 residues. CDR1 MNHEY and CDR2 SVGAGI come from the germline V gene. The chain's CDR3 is CASSRGFNSPLHF. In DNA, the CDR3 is TGTGCCAGCAGTCGGGGGTTTAATTCACCCCTCCACTTT.

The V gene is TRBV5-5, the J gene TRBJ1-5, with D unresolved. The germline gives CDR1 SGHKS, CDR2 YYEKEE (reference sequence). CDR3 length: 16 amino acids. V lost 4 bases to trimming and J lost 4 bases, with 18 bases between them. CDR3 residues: CASSLLWPQENQPQHF. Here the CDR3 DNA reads TGTGCCAGCAGCCTGTTATGGCCCCAAGAGAATCAGCCCCAGCATTTT. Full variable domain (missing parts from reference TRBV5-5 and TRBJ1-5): DAGVTQSPTHLIKTRGQQVTLRCSPISGHKSVSWYQQVLGQGPQFIFQYYEKEERGRGNFPDRFSARQFPNYSSELNVNALLLGDSALYLCASSLLWPQENQPQHFGDGTRLSIL.

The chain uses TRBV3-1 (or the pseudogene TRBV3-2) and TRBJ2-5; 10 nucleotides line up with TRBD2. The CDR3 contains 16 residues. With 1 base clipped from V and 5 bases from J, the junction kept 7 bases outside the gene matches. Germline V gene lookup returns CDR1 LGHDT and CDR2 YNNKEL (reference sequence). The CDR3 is CASSQGLAGARETQYF. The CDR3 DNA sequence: TGTGCCAGCAGCCAAGGGCTAGCGGGAGCGCGGGAGACCCAGTACTTC.

The DNA for the CDR3 is TGTGCCAGTAGTCCACTGACAGGGCCTAATTCACCCCTCCACTTT. This translates into CASSPLTGPNSPLHF. The chain is built from TRBV19 and TRBJ1-6; TRBD1 matches 7 bases. Germline CDR1 and CDR2: LNHDA and SQIVND (reference sequence). The CDR3 has 15 amino acids. The V and J ends lost 5 bases and 6 bases, in that order; junction bases with no gene match: 7.

CDR3 amino acids: CASSYNWESEAFF. The CDR3 bases are TGTGCCAGCAGTTACAACTGGGAGTCTGAAGCTTTCTTT. The rearrangement links TRBV6-4 to TRBJ1-1, with no clear D. Trimming pared 5 bases from V and 6 bases from J, leaving 13 bases between. The CDR3 is 13 amino acids. Looked up from germline, CDR1 is MRHNA and CDR2 is SNTAGT.

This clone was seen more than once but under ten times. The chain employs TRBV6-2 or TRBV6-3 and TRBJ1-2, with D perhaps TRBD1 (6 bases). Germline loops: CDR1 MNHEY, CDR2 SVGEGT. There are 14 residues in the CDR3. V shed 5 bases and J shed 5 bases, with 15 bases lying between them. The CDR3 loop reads CASSPPGHLYGYTF. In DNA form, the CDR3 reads TGTGCCAGCAGTCCCCCGGGACATTTGTATGGCTACACCTTC.

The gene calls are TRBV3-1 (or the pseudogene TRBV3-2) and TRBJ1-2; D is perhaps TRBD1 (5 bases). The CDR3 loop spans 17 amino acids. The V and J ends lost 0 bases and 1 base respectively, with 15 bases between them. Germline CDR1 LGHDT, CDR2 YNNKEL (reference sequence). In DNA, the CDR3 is TGTGCCAGCAGCCAAGATTTTGGGACGGCGTATAACTATGGCTACACCTTC. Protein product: CASSQDFGTAYNYGYTF.